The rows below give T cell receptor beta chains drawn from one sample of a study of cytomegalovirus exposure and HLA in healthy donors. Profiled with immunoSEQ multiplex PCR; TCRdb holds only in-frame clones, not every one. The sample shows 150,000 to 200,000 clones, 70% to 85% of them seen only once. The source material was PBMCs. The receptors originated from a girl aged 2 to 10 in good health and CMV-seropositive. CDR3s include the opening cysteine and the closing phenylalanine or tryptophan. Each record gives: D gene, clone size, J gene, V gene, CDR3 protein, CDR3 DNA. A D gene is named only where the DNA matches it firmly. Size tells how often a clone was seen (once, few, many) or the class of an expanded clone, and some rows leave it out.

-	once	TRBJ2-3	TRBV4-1	CASSQVVHTQYF	TGCGCCAGCAGCCAAGTCGTTCATACGCAGTATTTT
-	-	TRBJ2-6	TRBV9	CASSARQLAGANVLTF	TGTGCCAGCAGCGCCCGTCAGTTGGCTGGGGCCAACGTCCTGACTTTC
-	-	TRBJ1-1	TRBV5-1	CASSSGGPGTGGEAFF	TGCGCCAGCAGCTCCGGGGGCCCAGGGACGGGGGGCGAAGCTTTCTTT
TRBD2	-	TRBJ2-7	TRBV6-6	CASLREGMYEQYF	TGTGCCAGCCTCCGGGAGGGGATGTACGAGCAGTACTTC
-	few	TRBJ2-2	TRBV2	CASSGSGELFF	TGTGCCAGCTCCGGGTCCGGGGAGCTGTTTTTT
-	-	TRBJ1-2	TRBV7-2	CASSPNQGPYGYTF	TGTGCCAGCAGCCCCAACCAGGGTCCCTATGGCTACACCTTC
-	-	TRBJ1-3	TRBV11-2	CASSPGALSGNTIYF	TGTGCCAGCAGCCCTGGGGCGCTCTCTGGAAACACCATATATTTT
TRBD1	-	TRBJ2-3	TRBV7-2	CASSTLAGGFDTQYF	TGTGCCAGCAGCACACTGGCAGGGGGCTTCGATACGCAGTATTTT
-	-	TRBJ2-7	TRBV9	CASSAGHGGSSYEQYF	TGTGCCAGCAGCGCAGGGCACGGAGGGAGCTCCTACGAGCAGTACTTC
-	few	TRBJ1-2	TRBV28	CASSLVGGYGYTF	TGTGCCAGCAGCCTGGTGGGGGGTTATGGCTACACCTTC
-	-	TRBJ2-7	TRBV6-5	CASSSPAGYEQYF	TGTGCCAGCAGTTCCCCCGCAGGCTACGAGCAGTACTTC
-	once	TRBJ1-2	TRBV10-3	CAISKGVYGYTF	TGTGCCATCAGCAAGGGGGTATATGGCTACACCTTC
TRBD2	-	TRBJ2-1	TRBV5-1	CASSLALAGDYEQFF	TGCGCCAGCAGCTTGGCTCTAGCGGGAGACTATGAGCAGTTCTTC
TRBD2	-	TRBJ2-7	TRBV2	CASRLAAQYF	TGTGCCAGCAGACTAGCGGCGCAGTACTTC
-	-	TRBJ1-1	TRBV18	CASSPGRANTEAFF	TGTGCCAGCTCACCGGGGAGGGCAAACACTGAAGCTTTCTTT
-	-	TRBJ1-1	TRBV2	CACLLEGLGTEAFF	TGTGCCTGCTTGTTGGAGGGACTTGGCACTGAAGCTTTCTTT
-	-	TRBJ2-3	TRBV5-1	CASRGEGTDTQYF	TGCGCCAGCAGGGGAGAAGGCACAGATACGCAGTATTTT
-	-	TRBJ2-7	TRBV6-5	CASSYKLERRKQYF	TGTGCCAGCAGTTACAAGTTGGAGCGTAGGAAGCAGTACTTC
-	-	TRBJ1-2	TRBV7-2	CASSLGGYGYTF	TGTGCCAGCAGCTTAGGAGGGTATGGCTACACCTTC
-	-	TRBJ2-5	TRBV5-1	CASSLMFQQETQYF	TGCGCCAGCAGCTTGATGTTTCAACAAGAGACCCAGTACTTC
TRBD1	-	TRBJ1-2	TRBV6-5	CASSRQGTYGYTF	TGTGCCAGCAGTAGACAGGGTACCTATGGCTACACCTTC
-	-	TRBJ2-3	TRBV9	CASSVRGNTDTQYF	TGTGCCAGCAGCGTACGAGGAAACACAGATACGCAGTATTTT
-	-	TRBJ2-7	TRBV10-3	CAISLLTGAGTEQYF	TGTGCCATCAGCCTCTTAACAGGGGCGGGAACCGAGCAGTACTTC
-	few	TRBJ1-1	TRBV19	CASRQGRAYTEAFF	TGTGCCAGCAGGCAGGGAAGAGCGTACACTGAAGCTTTCTTT